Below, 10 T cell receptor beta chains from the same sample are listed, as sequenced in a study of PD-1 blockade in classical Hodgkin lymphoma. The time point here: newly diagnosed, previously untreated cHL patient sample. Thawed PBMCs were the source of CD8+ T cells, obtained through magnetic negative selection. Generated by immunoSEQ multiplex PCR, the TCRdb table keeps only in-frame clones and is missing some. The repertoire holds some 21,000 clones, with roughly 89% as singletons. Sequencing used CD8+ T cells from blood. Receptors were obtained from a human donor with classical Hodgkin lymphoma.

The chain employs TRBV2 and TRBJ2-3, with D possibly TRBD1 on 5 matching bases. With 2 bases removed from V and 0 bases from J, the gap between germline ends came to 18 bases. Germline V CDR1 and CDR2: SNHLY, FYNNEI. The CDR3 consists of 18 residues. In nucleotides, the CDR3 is TGTGCCAGCAGTGAATGGGTGGGCCCTAGGGGAAGCACAGATACGCAGTATTTT. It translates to CASSEWVGPRGSTDTQYF.

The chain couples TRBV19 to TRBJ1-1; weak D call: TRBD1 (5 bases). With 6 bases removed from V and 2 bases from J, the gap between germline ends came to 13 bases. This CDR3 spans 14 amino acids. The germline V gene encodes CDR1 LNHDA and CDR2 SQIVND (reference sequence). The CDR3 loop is CASRETQVNTEAFF. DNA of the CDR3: TGTGCCAGTAGGGAGACACAGGTTAACACTGAAGCTTTCTTT.

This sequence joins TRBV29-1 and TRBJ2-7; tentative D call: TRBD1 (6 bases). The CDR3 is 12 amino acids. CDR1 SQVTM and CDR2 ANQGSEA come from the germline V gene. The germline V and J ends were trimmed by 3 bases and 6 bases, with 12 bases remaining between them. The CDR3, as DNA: TGCAGCGTTGAGGTACAGGGCACCGAGCAGTACTTC. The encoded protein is CSVEVQGTEQYF.

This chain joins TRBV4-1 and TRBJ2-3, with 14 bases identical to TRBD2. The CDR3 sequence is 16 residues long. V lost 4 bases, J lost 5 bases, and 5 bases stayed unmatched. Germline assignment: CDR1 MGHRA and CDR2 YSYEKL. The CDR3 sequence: CASSPTGLAGGDTQYF. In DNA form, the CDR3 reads TGCGCCAGCAGCCCCACAGGACTAGCGGGAGGAGATACGCAGTATTTT.

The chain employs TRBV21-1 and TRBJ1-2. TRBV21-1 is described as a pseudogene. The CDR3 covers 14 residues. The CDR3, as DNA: TGTGCCAGCACCTCTAGGGAGGGTAACTATGGCTACACCTTC. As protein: CASTSREGNYGYTF.

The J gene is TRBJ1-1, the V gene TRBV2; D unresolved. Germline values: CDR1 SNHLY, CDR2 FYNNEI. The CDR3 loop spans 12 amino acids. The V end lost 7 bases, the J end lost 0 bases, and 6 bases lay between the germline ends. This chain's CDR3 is CASTRMNTEAFF. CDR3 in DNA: TGTGCCAGCACCCGGATGAACACTGAAGCTTTCTTT.

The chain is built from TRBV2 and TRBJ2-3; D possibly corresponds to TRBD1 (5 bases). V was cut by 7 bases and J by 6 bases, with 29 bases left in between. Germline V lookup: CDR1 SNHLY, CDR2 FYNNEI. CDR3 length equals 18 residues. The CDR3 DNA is TGTGCCAGCAACATCCCAGTAGATGGTGACAGCAAAGGGGATACGCAGTATTTT. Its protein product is CASNIPVDGDSKGDTQYF.

CDR3 nucleotide sequence: TGTGCCAGCAGCTTAACAGCGTGGAAGGGGGAGACCCAGTACTTC. Amino acid sequence: CASSLTAWKGETQYF. This chain links TRBV7-3 with TRBJ2-5; tentatively, D is TRBD1 (5 bases). This CDR3 has 15 amino acids. The V gene's germline CDR1 is SGHTA and CDR2 FQGTGA. Trimming pared 0 bases from V and 5 bases from J, leaving 13 bases between. Using reference TRBV7-3 and TRBJ2-5 for the parts outside the CDR3, the full variable domain is GAGVSQTPSNKVTEKGKYVELRCDPISGHTALYWYRQSLGQGPEFLIYFQGTGAADDSGLPNDRFFAVRPEGSVSTLKIQRTERGDSAVYLCASSLTAWKGETQYFGPGTRLLVL.

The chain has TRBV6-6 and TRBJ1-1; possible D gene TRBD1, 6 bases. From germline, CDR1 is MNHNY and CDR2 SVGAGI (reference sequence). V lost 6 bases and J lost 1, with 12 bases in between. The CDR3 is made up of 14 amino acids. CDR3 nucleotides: TGTGCCAGCAGCATACAGGGTTCGAACACTGAAGCTTTCTTT. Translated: CASSIQGSNTEAFF.

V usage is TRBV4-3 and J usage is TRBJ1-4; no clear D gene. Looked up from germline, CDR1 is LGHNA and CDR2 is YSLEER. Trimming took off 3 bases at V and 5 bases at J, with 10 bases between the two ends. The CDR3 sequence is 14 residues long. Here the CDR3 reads CASSQDLRNEKLFF. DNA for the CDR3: TGCGCCAGCAGCCAGGACTTAAGAAATGAAAAACTGTTTTTT.